These 17 T cell receptor beta chains came from one sample sequenced in a study of control samples from healthy donors and cancer patients. Method: immunoSEQ multiplex PCR; TCRdb's copy keeps in-frame clones and lacks some. This table has roughly 100,000 clones, 88% appearing once. Specimen: blood. The receptors come from a man between 25 and 39 years old in good health.

This chain joins TRBV7-2 and TRBJ1-6, with D hard to call. CDR1 and CDR2 from the germline V gene are SGHTA and FQGNSA. V dropped 4 bases and J dropped 9 bases, with 7 bases sitting between them. This CDR3 is 12 amino acids long. The CDR3 nucleotides read TGTGCCAGCAGCTCCCCCAGTTCACCCCTCCACTTT. It encodes CASSSPSSPLHF.

The chain couples TRBV19 to TRBJ2-2, with TRBD2 matching over 9 bases. Germline V CDR1 and CDR2: LNHDA, SQIVND (reference sequence). The CDR3 has 18 residues. Trimming took 6 bases from V and 0 from J; bases not matched to a gene: 11. The CDR3 is CASSPPNSGSSNTGELFF. In DNA, the CDR3 is TGTGCCAGTAGCCCCCCTAATAGCGGGAGTTCGAACACCGGGGAGCTGTTTTTT.

The sample holds one count of this clone. The chain carries TRBV5-1 and TRBJ2-7; D remains ambiguous. The germline V gene encodes CDR1 SGHRS and CDR2 YFSETQ. This CDR3 contains 14 residues. Trimming took 0 bases from V and 2 from J, leaving 9 bases between them. DNA of the CDR3: TGCGCCAGCAGCTTGGATCGGACCCCCTACGAGCAGTACTTC. This codes for CASSLDRTPYEQYF.

V is TRBV2 and J is TRBJ2-7, with TRBD2 matching 7 bases. The germline gives CDR1 SNHLY, CDR2 FYNNEI. CDR3 length: 12 residues. V was clipped by 7 bases and J by 4 bases; unmatched bases: 4. The CDR3 loop reads CASIGSGYEQYF. The CDR3 nucleotides read TGTGCCAGCATTGGTAGCGGGTACGAGCAGTACTTC.

The gene calls are TRBV19 and TRBJ2-1; D gene ambiguous. This CDR3 has 12 amino acids. V gave up 5 bases and J gave up 10 bases, with 12 bases separating them. Per germline, CDR1 LNHDA and CDR2 SQIVND (reference sequence). The CDR3 loop is CASSLQVGEQFF. The CDR3 DNA is TGTGCCAGTAGTCTTCAGGTGGGGGAGCAGTTCTTC.

The table lists this clone with a count of one. The chain links TRBV13 to TRBJ2-1; the match to TRBD2 covers 9 bases. Germline assignment: CDR1 PRHDT and CDR2 FYEKMQ (reference sequence). The J segment lost 0 bases and the V segment lost 5 bases, leaving 5 bases of the junction unmatched. This CDR3 is built from 16 residues. CDR3 in DNA: TGTGCCAGCAGCCTATTAGCGGGAGCCTCCTACAATGAGCAGTTCTTC. Its translation: CASSLLAGASYNEQFF.

The J gene is TRBJ2-4, the V gene TRBV11-3; D gene uncertain. This CDR3 is built from 16 residues. Germline loops: CDR1 SGHNT, CDR2 YENEEA. The ends were cut back, 5 bases at V and 2 bases at J, with 16 bases in the middle. The CDR3 reads CASSPSESRSKNIQYF. The CDR3 DNA reads TGTGCCAGCAGCCCCTCAGAGAGTCGGTCCAAAAACATTCAGTACTTC.

This chain links TRBV19 with TRBJ1-2; D may be TRBD1 (5 bases). V lost 6 bases, J lost 6 bases, and 20 bases lay in between. The CDR3 length is 15 residues. Germline V gives CDR1 LNHDA, CDR2 SQIVND (reference sequence). The CDR3 here is CASSPRGSSRNGYTF. In DNA, the CDR3 is TGTGCCAGTAGCCCCCGGGGGTCTTCTCGTAATGGCTACACCTTC.

This chain uses TRBV12-5 with TRBJ1-5; D possibly corresponds to TRBD1 (5 bases). From germline, CDR1 is LGHNT and CDR2 FRNRAP. This CDR3 spans 16 amino acids. V lost 6 bases and J 0 bases, leaving 15 bases between the germline ends. The CDR3, as DNA: TGTGCTAGTGGCCCCCAGGGAGTGGCTAGCAATCAGCCCCAGCATTTT. Its translation is CASGPQGVASNQPQHF.

This sequence joins TRBV9 and TRBJ2-1, with TRBD2 matching 13 bases. Germline loops: CDR1 SGDLS, CDR2 YYNGEE. V dropped 3 bases and J dropped 9; count of bases not matched to a gene: 6. The length of the CDR3 is 15 residues. This CDR3 is CASSALAGGPSEQFF. The DNA for the CDR3 is TGTGCCAGCAGCGCACTAGCGGGAGGGCCCTCTGAGCAGTTCTTC.

This rearrangement joins TRBV30 to TRBJ1-6; D ambiguous. The CDR3 totals 13 residues. From germline, CDR1 is GTSNPN and CDR2 SVGIG (reference sequence). V was shortened by 1 base and J by 7 bases, with 8 bases between the two germline ends. In DNA, the CDR3 is TGTGCCTGGAGTGGAGGGTTGAATTCACCCCTCCACTTT. This encodes CAWSGGLNSPLHF.

The CDR3: CAWSREWDRPYTF. CDR3 bases: TGTGCCTGGAGTCGTGAATGGGACAGGCCATACACCTTC. This chain connects TRBV30 to TRBJ1-2; 8 bases match TRBD1. CDR1 and CDR2 from the germline V gene are GTSNPN and SVGIG (reference sequence). This CDR3 spans 13 amino acids. The J segment lost 11 bases and the V segment lost 2 bases, leaving 10 bases of the junction unmatched.

A single count supports this clone. The chain employs TRBV9 and TRBJ2-3; TRBD2 matches at 12 bases. Germline V lookup: CDR1 SGDLS, CDR2 YYNGEE. This CDR3 is built from 16 residues. J gave up 0 bases and V 4 bases, and 3 bases lay outside the gene matches. CDR3 in DNA: TGTGCCAGCAGCACTGGGACTAGCGGGAGCACAGATACGCAGTATTTT. Translated: CASSTGTSGSTDTQYF.

This chain connects TRBV19 to TRBJ1-2; 7 bases line up with TRBD1. Germline-derived CDR1 and CDR2 are LNHDA and SQIVND (reference sequence). J lost 8 bases, V lost 1 base, and 10 bases had no gene match. The CDR3 is 15 amino acids. CDR3 DNA sequence: TGTGCCAGTAGTATAGCAGATCCTAGGACAGGCGGCTACACCTTC. It is translated as CASSIADPRTGGYTF.

The chain employs TRBV5-4 and TRBJ2-3, with 9 bases aligning to TRBD2. The CDR3 runs 16 residues. The J segment lost 2 bases and the V segment lost 5 bases, leaving 9 bases of the junction unmatched. Germline CDR1 SGHNT, CDR2 YYREEE (reference sequence). The DNA of the CDR3 is TGTGCCAGCAGAGGCGGGGGGGGGCCTCTCACAGATACGCAGTATTTT. Translation gives CASRGGGGPLTDTQYF.

The chain recombines TRBV7-3 with TRBJ2-1; possible D gene TRBD2, 5 bases. Trimming took off 5 bases at V and 8 bases at J, with 13 bases between the two ends. CDR3 length equals 13 residues. CDR1 is SGHTA, CDR2 FQGTGA, per germline. CDR3 region: CASSHTSNHEQFF. The CDR3 region has the DNA TGTGCCAGCAGCCATACTAGTAACCATGAGCAGTTCTTC.

V is TRBV4-2 and J is TRBJ2-3; 11 bases line up with TRBD2. The V gene end was trimmed by 0 bases and the J gene end by 6 bases; junction bases not matched to a gene: 2. The germline V gene encodes CDR1 LGHNA and CDR2 YNFKEQ. The CDR3 runs to 15 residues. The CDR3 coding sequence is TGTGCCAGCAGCCAAGACCTAGCGGGAGGCGATACGCAGTATTTT. Translation gives CASSQDLAGGDTQYF.